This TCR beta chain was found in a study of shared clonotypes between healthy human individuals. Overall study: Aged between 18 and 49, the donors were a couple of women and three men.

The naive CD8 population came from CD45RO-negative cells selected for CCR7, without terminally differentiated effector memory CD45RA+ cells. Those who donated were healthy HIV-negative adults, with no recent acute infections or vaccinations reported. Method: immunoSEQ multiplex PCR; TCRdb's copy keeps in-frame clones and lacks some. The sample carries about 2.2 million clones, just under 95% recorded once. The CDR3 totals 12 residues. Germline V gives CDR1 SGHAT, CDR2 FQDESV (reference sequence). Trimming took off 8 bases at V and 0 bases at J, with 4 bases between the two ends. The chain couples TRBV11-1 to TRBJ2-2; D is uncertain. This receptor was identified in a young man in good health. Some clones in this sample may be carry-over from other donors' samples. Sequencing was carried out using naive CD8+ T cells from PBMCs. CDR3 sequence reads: CASRPNTGELFF. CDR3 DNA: TGTGCCAGCCGACCGAACACCGGGGAGCTGTTTTTT.